Below are 20 T cell receptor beta chains sequenced from a single sample in a study of T-cell reconstitution after alpha-beta-depleted transplantation in children. Using unique molecular identifiers, the investigators prepared the TCRbeta library. TCRdb re-derived calls from the PCR reads in MiXCR, one entry per CDR3 protein. The sample records 65,000 to 90,000 distinct CDR3 sequences, 11% being singletons. This sample comprised PBMCs, obtained before TCRalphabeta/CD19-depleted stem cell transplant. Every receptor here comes from a boy aged 5-17 years with acute myeloid leukemia, due to receive a stem cell transplant.

The table lists this clonotype with many counts. This chain uses TRBV29-1 with TRBJ2-7; D remains ambiguous. The CDR3 length is 13 residues. Germline loops: CDR1 SQVTM, CDR2 ANQGSEA. V shed 4 bases and J shed 3 bases, with 13 bases lying between them. The CDR3 DNA is TGCAGCGTTGCAGTTCACGAGGTCTACGAGCAGTACTTC. Protein product: CSVAVHEVYEQYF.

The chain joins TRBV4-3 to TRBJ2-7; 7 bases are shared with TRBD2. The CDR3 contains 16 residues. V was pared by 0 bases and J by 2 bases, with 7 bases of the junction left unmatched. Germline V lookup: CDR1 LGHNA, CDR2 YSLEER. CDR3 nucleotides: TGCGCCAGCAGCCAAGATAGGGGACTACTTACCTACGAGCAGTACTTC. Translating it yields CASSQDRGLLTYEQYF.

This clonotype was picked up many times. V is TRBV6-7 and J is TRBJ2-1; 8 bases are a match to TRBD2. TRBV6-7 belongs to the ORF category, with a function that is uncertain. Trimming at V came to 7 bases and at J to 1 base, leaving 12 bases not matched to a gene. The CDR3 covers 17 residues. CDR3 coding DNA: TGTGCCAGCACCACAACCGTACTAGCGGAATCCTACAATGAGCAGTTCTTC. It encodes CASTTTVLAESYNEQFF.

In its sample, this clonotype was seen many times. The J gene is TRBJ2-1, the V gene TRBV7-2; D not certain. The germline CDR1 and CDR2 sequences are SGHTA and FQGNSA. Trimming removed 1 base at V and 7 bases at J, with 8 bases between. The CDR3 runs to 13 residues. The chain's CDR3 is CASSLVRTNEQFF. The CDR3 DNA reads as TGTGCCAGCAGCTTAGTCAGGACGAATGAGCAGTTCTTC.

This clonotype was seen a few times. A junction boundary mismatches the germline segment, possibly from a read error. The genes are TRBV28 and TRBJ2-1, with D unclear. Germline CDR1 and CDR2: MDHEN and SYDVKM. The CDR3 length is 10 residues. CDR3: CASSLREPIF. The CDR3 DNA follows: TGTGCCAGCAGTTTAAGGGAACCGATCTTC.

This clonotype was observed many times. The CDR3 coding sequence is TGCGCCAGCAGCCTCGGGGGGGACACAGATACGCAGTATTTT. Residues: CASSLGGDTDTQYF. The V and J genes are TRBV4-3 and TRBJ2-3; 8 bases match TRBD2. After removal of 4 bases from V and 2 bases from J, the junction contained 2 bases not matched to a gene. Germline CDR1 is LGHNA and CDR2 is YSLEER. CDR3 length: 14 amino acids.

The table lists this clonotype with many counts. The chain carries TRBV5-1 and TRBJ2-2; tentatively, D is TRBD1 or TRBD2 (6 bases each). The CDR3 runs to 17 residues. Germline V lookup: CDR1 SGHRS, CDR2 YFSETQ. V lost 8 bases, J lost 2 bases, and 22 bases lay in between. CDR3 in amino acids: CASQRGSGAPNTGELFF. DNA for the CDR3: TGCGCCAGTCAACGGGGGTCGGGGGCGCCTAACACCGGGGAGCTGTTTTTT. Supplemented by reference TRBV5-1 and TRBJ2-2, the full variable domain reads KAGVTQTPRYLIKTRGQQVTLSCSPISGHRSVSWYQQTPGQGLQFLFEYFSETQRNKGNFPGRFSGRQFSNSRSEMNVSTLELGDSALYLCASQRGSGAPNTGELFFGEGSRLTVL.

The sample holds many counts of this clonotype. This sequence joins TRBV24-1 and TRBJ2-7, with 13 bases that match TRBD2. The trim removed 3 bases at V and 5 bases at J, leaving 3 bases unmatched. Germline V CDR1 and CDR2: KGHDR, SFDVKD. There are 15 residues in the CDR3. Written as DNA, the CDR3 is TGTGCCACCAGTGATCGACTAGCGGGAGGAGACGAGCAGTACTTC. Translated: CATSDRLAGGDEQYF.

This clonotype was seen repeatedly, ten times or more. This sequence joins TRBV7-8 and TRBJ2-1; 7 nucleotides align to TRBD1. This CDR3 has 16 amino acids. Trimming took 1 base from V and 7 from J; bases not matched to a gene: 10. Germline-derived CDR1 and CDR2 are SGHVS and FQNEAQ. The CDR3: CASSLGAGGIRNEQFF. DNA for the CDR3: TGTGCCAGCAGCTTAGGGGCAGGGGGTATTAGGAATGAGCAGTTCTTC. The variable domain in full, completed from reference TRBV7-8 and TRBJ2-1, reads GAGVSQSPRYKVAKRGQDVALRCDPISGHVSLFWYQQALGQGPEFLTYFQNEAQLDKSGLPSDRFFAERPEGSVSTLKIQRTQQEDSAVYLCASSLGAGGIRNEQFFGPGTRLTVL.

This clonotype was seen repeatedly, ten times or more. CDR3 region: CSVEAKWTSGMFNEQFF. The CDR3 DNA reads TGCAGCGTTGAAGCAAAATGGACTAGCGGGATGTTTAATGAGCAGTTCTTC. This chain links TRBV29-1 with TRBJ2-1; 12 nucleotides agree with TRBD2. V shed 1 base, J shed 7 bases, and the junction held 11 bases outside the gene matches. CDR3 length: 17 amino acids. In germline, CDR1 is SQVTM, CDR2 ANQGSEA.

V gene TRBV5-1 combines with J gene TRBJ1-4, with unresolved D. Germline V gene sequence: CDR1 SGHRS, CDR2 YFSETQ. This CDR3 has 12 amino acids. V was trimmed by 4 bases and J by 7 bases, leaving 8 bases between them. The CDR3 here is CASSPGGEKLFF. DNA for the CDR3: TGCGCCAGCAGCCCCGGAGGTGAAAAACTGTTTTTT. Full variable domain (rest looked up from reference TRBV5-1 and TRBJ1-4): KAGVTQTPRYLIKTRGQQVTLSCSPISGHRSVSWYQQTPGQGLQFLFEYFSETQRNKGNFPGRFSGRQFSNSRSEMNVSTLELGDSALYLCASSPGGEKLFFGSGTQLSVL.

J is TRBJ2-3 and V is TRBV6-1; TRBD2 matches 7 bases. The length of the CDR3 is 14 residues. V was clipped by 10 bases and J by 1 base; unmatched bases: 8. Looked up from germline, CDR1 is MNHNS and CDR2 is SASEGT. The CDR3 here is CATRTTSGTDTQYF. DNA of the CDR3: TGTGCCACCCGGACAACTAGCGGCACAGATACGCAGTATTTT.

This clonotype was counted ten times or more. J is TRBJ1-2 and V is TRBV5-1; 7 nucleotides match TRBD1. J was trimmed by 5 bases and V by 0 bases; bases with no gene match: 7. The CDR3 length is 15 residues. Looked up from germline, CDR1 is SGHRS and CDR2 is YFSETQ. For the CDR3, the DNA is TGCGCCAGCAGCTTGGCCGGATCAGGGGGTTATGGCTACACCTTC. Translated, it gives CASSLAGSGGYGYTF.

This clonotype came up a few times. This sequence joins TRBV20-1 and TRBJ2-1; 10 bases agree with TRBD2. Germline CDR1 is DFQATT and CDR2 is SNEGSKA (reference sequence). Losses at the gene ends were 4 bases for V and 4 bases for J; bases not matched to a gene: 13. This CDR3 spans 17 amino acids. The CDR3 DNA reads as TGCAGTGCTAAAGCAGGAAGCGGGGGGGGACCGTACAATGAGCAGTTCTTC. The encoded protein is CSAKAGSGGGPYNEQFF.

This clonotype came up many times. The V and J genes are TRBV6-1 and TRBJ1-2, with D possibly being TRBD1 (6 bases). This CDR3 has 13 residues. The germline gives CDR1 MNHNS, CDR2 SASEGT. V was trimmed by 6 bases and J by 8 bases, leaving 16 bases between them. CDR3 residues: CASSRGRNRGYTF. In nucleotides, the CDR3 is TGTGCCAGCAGCAGGGGCCGCAATAGGGGCTACACCTTC.

This clonotype came up many times. The chain links TRBV29-1 to TRBJ2-3; the D gene is possibly TRBD2 (5 bases). The V end lost 1 base, the J end lost 2 bases, and 13 bases lay between the germline ends. Germline loops: CDR1 SQVTM, CDR2 ANQGSEA. This CDR3 contains 15 residues. The CDR3, as DNA: TGCAGCGTTGAAGTCCTCGGACTTCTCACAGATACGCAGTATTTT. This translates into CSVEVLGLLTDTQYF.

Points on this clonotype: Possible read error: a much larger clone is one base away. The genes are TRBV6-5 and TRBJ1-3; no firm D call. The germline V gene encodes CDR1 MNHEY and CDR2 SVGAGI. The CDR3 length is 14 residues. The CDR3 nucleotides are TGTTCCAGCAGTTACTCGGGAAGGAGAAACACCATATATTTT. It codes for CSSSYSGRRNTIYF.

The chain combines TRBV28 with TRBJ2-7; 7 bases agree with TRBD2. V trimming: 6 bases; J trimming: 0 bases; junction bases outside the gene matches: 8. Germline values: CDR1 MDHEN, CDR2 SYDVKM. The CDR3 sequence is 15 residues long. The CDR3 region is CASRFPGTNSYEQYF. The CDR3 bases are TGTGCCAGCAGATTCCCCGGGACTAACTCCTACGAGCAGTACTTC. Drawing the rest from reference TRBV28 and TRBJ2-7, the complete variable domain is DVKVTQSSRYLVKRTGEKVFLECVQDMDHENMFWYRQDPGLGLRLIYFSYDVKMKEKGDIPEGYSVSREKKERFSLILESASTNQTSMYLCASRFPGTNSYEQYFGPGTRLTVT.

Many counts were recorded for this clonotype. The V and J genes are TRBV20-1 and TRBJ2-5; D remains unclear. The CDR3 loop spans 12 amino acids. Germline CDR1 reads DFQATT; CDR2 reads SNEGSKA (reference sequence). V dropped 3 bases and J dropped 5 bases, with 10 bases sitting between them. CDR3 in DNA: TGCAGTGCTAGGCTGGTTCTGGAGACCCAGTACTTC. It is translated as CSARLVLETQYF.

The V gene is TRBV29-1, the J gene TRBJ2-2, with D perhaps TRBD2 (5 bases). The CDR3 is made up of 16 amino acids. Trimming took off 1 base at V and 0 bases at J, with 12 bases between the two ends. The germline V gene has CDR1 SQVTM and CDR2 ANQGSEA. This CDR3 reads CSVEAAEGPNTGELFF. In DNA, the CDR3 is TGCAGCGTTGAAGCGGCTGAGGGCCCGAACACCGGGGAGCTGTTTTTT.